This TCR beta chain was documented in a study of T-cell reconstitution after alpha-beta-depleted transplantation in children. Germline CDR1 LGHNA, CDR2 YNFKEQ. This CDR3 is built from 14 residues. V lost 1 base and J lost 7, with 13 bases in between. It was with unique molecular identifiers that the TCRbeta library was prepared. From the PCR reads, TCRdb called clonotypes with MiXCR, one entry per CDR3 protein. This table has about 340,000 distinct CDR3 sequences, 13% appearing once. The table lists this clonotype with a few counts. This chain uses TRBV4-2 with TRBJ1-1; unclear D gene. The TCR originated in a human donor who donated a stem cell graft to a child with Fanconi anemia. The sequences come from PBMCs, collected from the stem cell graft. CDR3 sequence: CASSQVGQAIEAFF. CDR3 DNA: TGTGCCAGCAGCCAAGTGGGTCAGGCTATTGAAGCTTTCTTT.